This TCR beta chain was observed in a study of cytomegalovirus exposure and HLA in healthy donors. Across the whole study: Clustering assigned 70% to 85% of the approximately 400 genotyped donors to the Caucasian-associated ancestry cluster.

Study-wide results and caveats: Presence/absence analyses assumed roughly uniform sequencing depth across donors, which may not hold.

The study ran its PCR with 60 Vbeta and 13 Jbeta primers. Clones were sequenced by immunoSEQ multiplex PCR, and TCRdb holds only the in-frame ones, with some missing. This repertoire shows 150,000 to 180,000 clones, 80% found once; its top ten account for 9.5% to 15%. With respect to this clone: No antigen is known for it.

The origin of this receptor is a man aged 30 to 39 in good health and CMV-seropositive. The sequencing sample was made of PBMCs.

The CDR3 protein is CASGGRANTGELFF. CDR3 DNA: TGTGCCAGCGGCGGGAGAGCGAACACCGGGGAGCTGTTTTTT. The V gene is TRBV28, the J gene TRBJ2-2; 7 bases fit TRBD2. Germline-derived CDR1 and CDR2 are MDHEN and SYDVKM. V lost 8 bases and J lost 0; bases outside the gene matches: 3. This CDR3 comprises 14 residues.